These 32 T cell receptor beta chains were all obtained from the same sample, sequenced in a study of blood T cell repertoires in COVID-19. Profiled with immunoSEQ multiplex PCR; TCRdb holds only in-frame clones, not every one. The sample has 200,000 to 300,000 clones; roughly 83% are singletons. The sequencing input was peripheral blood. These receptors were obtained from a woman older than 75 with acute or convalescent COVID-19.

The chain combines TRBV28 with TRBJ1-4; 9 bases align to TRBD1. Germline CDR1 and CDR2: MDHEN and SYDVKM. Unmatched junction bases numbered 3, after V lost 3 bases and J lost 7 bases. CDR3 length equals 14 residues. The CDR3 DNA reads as TGTGCCAGCAGTTTTCGACAGGGGGGTGAAAAACTGTTTTTT. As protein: CASSFRQGGEKLFF.

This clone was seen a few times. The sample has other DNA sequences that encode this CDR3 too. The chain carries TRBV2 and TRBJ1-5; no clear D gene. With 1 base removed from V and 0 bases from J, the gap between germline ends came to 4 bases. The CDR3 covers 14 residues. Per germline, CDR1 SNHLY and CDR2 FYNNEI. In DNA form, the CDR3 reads TGTGCCAGCAGTGAAGGAGATAGCAATCAGCCCCAGCATTTT. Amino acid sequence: CASSEGDSNQPQHF.

The DNA of the CDR3 is TGCGCCAGCAGCCAAGATAGGCTAGCGGGGGGGGAGACCCAGTACTTC. This codes for CASSQDRLAGGETQYF. V usage is TRBV4-1 and J usage is TRBJ2-5; the match to TRBD2 covers 12 bases. CDR1 is MGHRA, CDR2 YSYEKL, per germline. The trim removed 0 bases at V and 5 bases at J, leaving 4 bases unmatched. CDR3 length: 16 residues.

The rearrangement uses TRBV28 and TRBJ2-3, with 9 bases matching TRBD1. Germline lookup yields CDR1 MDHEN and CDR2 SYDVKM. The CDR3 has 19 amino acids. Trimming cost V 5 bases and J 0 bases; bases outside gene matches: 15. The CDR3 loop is CASSPPGQGFWGSTDTQYF. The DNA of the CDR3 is TGTGCCAGCAGTCCCCCGGGACAGGGATTTTGGGGGAGCACAGATACGCAGTATTTT.

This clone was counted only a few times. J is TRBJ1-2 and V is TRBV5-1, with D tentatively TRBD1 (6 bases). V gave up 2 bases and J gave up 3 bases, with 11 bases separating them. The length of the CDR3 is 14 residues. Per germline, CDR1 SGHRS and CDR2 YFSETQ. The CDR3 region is CASSLQGWDYGYTF. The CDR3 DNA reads TGCGCCAGCAGCTTACAGGGTTGGGACTATGGCTACACCTTC.

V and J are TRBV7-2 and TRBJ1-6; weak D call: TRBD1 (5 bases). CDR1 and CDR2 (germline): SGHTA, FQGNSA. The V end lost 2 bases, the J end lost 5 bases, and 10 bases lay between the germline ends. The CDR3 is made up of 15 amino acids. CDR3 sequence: CASSLQGGNNSPLHF. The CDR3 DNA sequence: TGTGCCAGCAGCTTACAGGGTGGAAATAATTCACCCCTCCACTTT. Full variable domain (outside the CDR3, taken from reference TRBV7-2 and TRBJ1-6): GAGVSQSPSNKVTEKGKDVELRCDPISGHTALYWYRQSLGQGLEFLIYFQGNSAPDKSGLPSDRFSAERTGGSVSTLTIQRTQQEDSAVYLCASSLQGGNNSPLHFGNGTRLTVT.

The CDR3 nucleotides are TGTGCCAGCAGCTTCCAGGGAAATTCTGACGAGCAGTACTTC. This gives the protein CASSFQGNSDEQYF. V usage is TRBV7-9 and J usage is TRBJ2-7, with a tentative D call TRBD1 (5 bases). Germline-derived CDR1 and CDR2 are SEHNR and FQNEAQ (reference sequence). Trimming cost V 3 bases and J 5 bases, with 14 bases left between them. The CDR3 is made up of 14 amino acids. The full variable domain, rest sourced from reference TRBV7-9 and TRBJ2-7, is DTGVSQNPRHKITKRGQNVTFRCDPISEHNRLYWYRQTLGQGPEFLTYFQNEAQLEKSRLLSDRFSAERPKGSFSTLEIQRTEQGDSAMYLCASSFQGNSDEQYFGPGTRLTVT.

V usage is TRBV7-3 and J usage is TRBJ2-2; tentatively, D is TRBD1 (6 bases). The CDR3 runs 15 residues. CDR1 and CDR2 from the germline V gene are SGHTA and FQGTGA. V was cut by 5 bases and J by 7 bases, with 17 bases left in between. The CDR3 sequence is CASSRSRGEGGELFF. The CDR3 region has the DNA TGTGCCAGCAGCCGGAGCAGGGGAGAGGGCGGGGAGCTGTTTTTT.

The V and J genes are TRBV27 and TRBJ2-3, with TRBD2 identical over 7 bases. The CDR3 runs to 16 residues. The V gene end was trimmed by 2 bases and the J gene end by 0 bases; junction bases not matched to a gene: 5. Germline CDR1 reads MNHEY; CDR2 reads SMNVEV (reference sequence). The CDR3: CASSLGSGVSTDTQYF. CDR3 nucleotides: TGTGCCAGCAGTTTAGGGAGCGGGGTTAGCACAGATACGCAGTATTTT.

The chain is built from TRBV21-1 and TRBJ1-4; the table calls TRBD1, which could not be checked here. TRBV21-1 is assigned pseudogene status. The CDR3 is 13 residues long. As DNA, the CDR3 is TGTGCCAGCAGCAAAATCAGGGCTGAAAAACTGTTTTTT. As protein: CASSKIRAEKLFF.

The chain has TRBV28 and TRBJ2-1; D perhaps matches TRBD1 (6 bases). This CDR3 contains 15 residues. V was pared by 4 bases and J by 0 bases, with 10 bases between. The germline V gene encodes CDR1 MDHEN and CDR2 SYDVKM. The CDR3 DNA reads TGTGCCAGCAGTTATCGGACAGACTCCTACAATGAGCAGTTCTTC. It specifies CASSYRTDSYNEQFF.

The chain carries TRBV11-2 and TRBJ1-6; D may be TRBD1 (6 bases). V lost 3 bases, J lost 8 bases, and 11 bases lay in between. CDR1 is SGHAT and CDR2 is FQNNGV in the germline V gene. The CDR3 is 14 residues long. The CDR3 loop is CASSFIRGDSPLHF. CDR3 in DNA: TGTGCCAGCAGCTTTATCAGGGGTGATTCACCCCTCCACTTT.

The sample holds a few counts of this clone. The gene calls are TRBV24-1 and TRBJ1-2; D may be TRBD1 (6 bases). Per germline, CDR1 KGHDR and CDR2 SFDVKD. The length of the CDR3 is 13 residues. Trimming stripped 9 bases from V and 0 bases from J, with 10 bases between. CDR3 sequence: CATQDSANYGYTF. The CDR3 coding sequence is TGTGCCACCCAGGACAGCGCTAACTATGGCTACACCTTC.

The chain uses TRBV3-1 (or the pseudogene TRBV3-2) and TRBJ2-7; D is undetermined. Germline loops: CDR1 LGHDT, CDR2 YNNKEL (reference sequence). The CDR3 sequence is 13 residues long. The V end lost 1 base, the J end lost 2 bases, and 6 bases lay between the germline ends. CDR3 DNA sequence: TGTGCCAGCAGCCAAGCGGTTGCCTACGAGCAGTACTTC. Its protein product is CASSQAVAYEQYF.

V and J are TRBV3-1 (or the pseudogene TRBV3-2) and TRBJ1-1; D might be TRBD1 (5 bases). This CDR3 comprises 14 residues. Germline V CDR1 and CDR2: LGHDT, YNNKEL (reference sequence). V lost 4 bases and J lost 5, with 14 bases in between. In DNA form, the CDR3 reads TGTGCCAGCAGCCCCATGGGCAGGGATACTGAAGCTTTCTTT. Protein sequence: CASSPMGRDTEAFF.

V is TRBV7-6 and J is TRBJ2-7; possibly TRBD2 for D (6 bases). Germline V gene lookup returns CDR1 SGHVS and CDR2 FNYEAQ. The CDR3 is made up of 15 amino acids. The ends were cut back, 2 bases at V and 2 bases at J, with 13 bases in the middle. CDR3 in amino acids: CASSLSRDFPYEQYF. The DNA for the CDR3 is TGTGCCAGCAGCTTATCCCGGGACTTTCCCTACGAGCAGTACTTC.

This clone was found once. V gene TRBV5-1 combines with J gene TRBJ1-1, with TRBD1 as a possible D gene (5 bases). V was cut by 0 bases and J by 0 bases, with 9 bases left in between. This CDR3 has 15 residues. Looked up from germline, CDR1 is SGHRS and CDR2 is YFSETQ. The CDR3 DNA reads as TGCGCCAGCAGCTTGGATTCGGGGGTGAACACTGAAGCTTTCTTT. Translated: CASSLDSGVNTEAFF.

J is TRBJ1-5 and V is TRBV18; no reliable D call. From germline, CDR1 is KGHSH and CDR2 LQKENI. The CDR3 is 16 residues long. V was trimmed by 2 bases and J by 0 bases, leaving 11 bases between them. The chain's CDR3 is CASSPLGSYSNQPQHF. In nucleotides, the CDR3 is TGTGCCAGCTCACCATTGGGGAGCTATAGCAATCAGCCCCAGCATTTT.

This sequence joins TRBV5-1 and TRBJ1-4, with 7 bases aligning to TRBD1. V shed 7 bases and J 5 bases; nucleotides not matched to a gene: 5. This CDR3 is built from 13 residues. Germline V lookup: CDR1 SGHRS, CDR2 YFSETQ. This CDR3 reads CASQQGSNEKLFF. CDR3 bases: TGCGCCAGCCAACAGGGGTCGAATGAAAAACTGTTTTTT.

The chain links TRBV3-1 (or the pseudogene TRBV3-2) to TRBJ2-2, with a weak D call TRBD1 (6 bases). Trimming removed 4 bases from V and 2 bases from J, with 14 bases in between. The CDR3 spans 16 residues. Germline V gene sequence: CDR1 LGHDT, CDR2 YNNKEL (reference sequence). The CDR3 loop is CASSPEGHTNTGELFF. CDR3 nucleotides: TGTGCCAGCAGCCCCGAGGGACACACCAACACCGGGGAGCTGTTTTTT.

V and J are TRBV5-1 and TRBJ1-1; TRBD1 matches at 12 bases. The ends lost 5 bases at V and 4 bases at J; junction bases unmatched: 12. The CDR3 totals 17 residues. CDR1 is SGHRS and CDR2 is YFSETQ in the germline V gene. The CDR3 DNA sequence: TGCGCCAGCAGACCGGGACAGGGGGCGCCGCGAGCCACTGAAGCTTTCTTT. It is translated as CASRPGQGAPRATEAFF. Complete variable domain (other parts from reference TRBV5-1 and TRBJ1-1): KAGVTQTPRYLIKTRGQQVTLSCSPISGHRSVSWYQQTPGQGLQFLFEYFSETQRNKGNFPGRFSGRQFSNSRSEMNVSTLELGDSALYLCASRPGQGAPRATEAFFGQGTRLTVV.

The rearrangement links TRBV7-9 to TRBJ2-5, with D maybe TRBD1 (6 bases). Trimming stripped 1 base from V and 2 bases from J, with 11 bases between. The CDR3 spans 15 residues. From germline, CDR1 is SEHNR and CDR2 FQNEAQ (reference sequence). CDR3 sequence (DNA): TGTGCCAGCAGCTTAGATTGGACAGTACAAGAGACCCAGTACTTC. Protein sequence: CASSLDWTVQETQYF.

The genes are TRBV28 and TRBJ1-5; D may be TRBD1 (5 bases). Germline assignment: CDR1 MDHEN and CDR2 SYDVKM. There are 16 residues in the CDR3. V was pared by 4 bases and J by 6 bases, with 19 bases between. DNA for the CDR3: TGTGCCAGCAGTTCACGAGTAGGGGCGCGGGGTCAGCCCCAGCATTTT. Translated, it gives CASSSRVGARGQPQHF.

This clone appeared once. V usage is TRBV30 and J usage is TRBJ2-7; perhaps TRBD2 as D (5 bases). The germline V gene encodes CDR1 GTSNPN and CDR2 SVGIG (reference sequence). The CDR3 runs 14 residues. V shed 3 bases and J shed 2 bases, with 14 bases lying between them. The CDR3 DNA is TGTGCCTGGAGCAAACATGGACTTGCCTACGAGCAGTACTTC. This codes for CAWSKHGLAYEQYF.

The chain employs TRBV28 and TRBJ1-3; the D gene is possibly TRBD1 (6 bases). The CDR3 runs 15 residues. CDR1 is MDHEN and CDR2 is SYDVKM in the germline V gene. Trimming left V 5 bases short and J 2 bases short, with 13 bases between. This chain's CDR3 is CASSPPGAAGNTIYF. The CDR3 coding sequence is TGTGCCAGCAGTCCCCCAGGGGCCGCTGGAAACACCATATATTTT.

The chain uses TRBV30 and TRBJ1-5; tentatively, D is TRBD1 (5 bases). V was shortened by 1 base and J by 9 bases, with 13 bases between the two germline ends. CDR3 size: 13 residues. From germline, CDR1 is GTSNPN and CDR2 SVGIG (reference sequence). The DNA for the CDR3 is TGTGCCTGGAGTGCTCCCCCAGGGTGGCCCCAGCATTTT. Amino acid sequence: CAWSAPPGWPQHF.

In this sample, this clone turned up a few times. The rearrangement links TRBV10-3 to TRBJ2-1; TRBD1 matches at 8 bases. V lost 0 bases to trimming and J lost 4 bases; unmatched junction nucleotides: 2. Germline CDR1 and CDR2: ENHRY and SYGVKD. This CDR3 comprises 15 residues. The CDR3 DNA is TGTGCCATCAGTGAGTCGGACAGGGCTTACAATGAGCAGTTCTTC. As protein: CAISESDRAYNEQFF.

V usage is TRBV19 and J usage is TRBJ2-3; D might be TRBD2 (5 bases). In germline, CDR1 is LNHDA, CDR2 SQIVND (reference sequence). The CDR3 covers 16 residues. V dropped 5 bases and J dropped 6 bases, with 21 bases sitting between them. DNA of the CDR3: TGTGCCAGTAGTTCCGGTTGGTTGAGGGCCCCCGATACGCAGTATTTT. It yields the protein CASSSGWLRAPDTQYF.

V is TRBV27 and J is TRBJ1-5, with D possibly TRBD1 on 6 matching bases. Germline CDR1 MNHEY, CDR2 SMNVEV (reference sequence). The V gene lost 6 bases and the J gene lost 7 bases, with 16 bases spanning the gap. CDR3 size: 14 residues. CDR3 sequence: CASRYKGVGQPQHF. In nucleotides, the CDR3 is TGTGCCAGCAGATACAAGGGGGTAGGCCAGCCCCAGCATTTT.

DNA for the CDR3: TGTGCCAGCTCACCACCGGAGGGCCGCGCTTTCTTT. It encodes CASSPPEGRAFF. J is TRBJ1-1 and V is TRBV18, with D unclear. Trimming stripped 0 bases from V and 11 bases from J, with 10 bases between. Germline CDR1 and CDR2: KGHSH and LQKENI. There are 12 residues in the CDR3.

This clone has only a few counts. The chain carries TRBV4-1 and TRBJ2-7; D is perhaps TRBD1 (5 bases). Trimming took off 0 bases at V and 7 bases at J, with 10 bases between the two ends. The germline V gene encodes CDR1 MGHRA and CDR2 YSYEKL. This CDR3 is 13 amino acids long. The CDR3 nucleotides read TGCGCCAGCAGCCAAGAGACAGTGGGGGAGCAGTACTTC. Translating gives CASSQETVGEQYF.

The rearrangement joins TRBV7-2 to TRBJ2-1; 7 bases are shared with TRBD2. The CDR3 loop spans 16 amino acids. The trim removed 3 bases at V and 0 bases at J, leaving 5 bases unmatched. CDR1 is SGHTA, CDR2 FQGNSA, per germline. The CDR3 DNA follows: TGTGCCAGCAGCTTGTGGGGGGGGAGCTCCTACAATGAGCAGTTCTTC. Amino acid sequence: CASSLWGGSSYNEQFF.